A selection of T cell receptor beta chains follows, all from one sample in a study of blood T cell repertoires in COVID-19. The repertoire was sequenced with immunoSEQ multiplex PCR; TCRdb's copy has only in-frame clones and lacks some. The data contain around 200,000 clones, approximately 86% of them singletons. Sequences were obtained from peripheral blood. Every receptor here comes from a woman at least 80 years old with acute or convalescent COVID-19. Each CDR3 is given with its conserved first and last residue. Each record gives: clone size, V gene, J gene, D gene, CDR3 protein, CDR3 DNA. A D gene is named only where the DNA matches it firmly. Where a row states a size, it is once, few, many or the class of an expanded clone; other rows omit it.

NA	TRBV5-4	TRBJ2-7	NA	CASSSRGQGISYEQYF	TGTGCCAGCAGCTCGCGTGGGCAGGGGATCTCCTACGAGCAGTACTTC
once	TRBV12-3/TRBV12-4	TRBJ1-2	TRBD1	CASSKGTDYGYTF	TGTGCCAGCAGCAAAGGGACAGACTATGGCTACACCTTC
NA	TRBV7-9	TRBJ2-3	NA	CASSPGLGTDTQYF	TGTGCCAGCAGCCCAGGGTTGGGAACAGATACGCAGTATTTT
few	TRBV19	TRBJ1-5	NA	CASTGLEGQPQHF	TGTGCCAGTACGGGGTTGGAGGGTCAGCCCCAGCATTTT
NA	TRBV6-1	TRBJ1-1	TRBD1	CASSERDRRGTEAFF	TGTGCCAGCAGTGAGCGGGACAGGCGGGGGACTGAAGCTTTCTTT
NA	TRBV7-2	TRBJ2-3	NA	CASSFLLDTQYF	TGTGCCAGCAGCTTCTTACTAGATACGCAGTATTTT
NA	TRBV19	TRBJ1-4	NA	CASSTGTTGEKLFF	TGTGCCAGTAGTACCGGGACAACGGGGGAAAAACTGTTTTTT
NA	TRBV5-1	TRBJ1-2	NA	CASAQGTYGYTF	TGCGCCAGCGCCCAGGGTACCTATGGCTACACCTTC
once	TRBV6-5	TRBJ2-6	NA	CASSSSGANVLTF	TGTGCCAGCAGTTCTTCTGGGGCCAACGTCCTGACTTTC
NA	TRBV5-1	TRBJ2-5	TRBD2	CASSSKGLAGDETQYF	TGCGCCAGCAGTTCGAAGGGACTAGCGGGGGATGAGACCCAGTACTTC
NA	TRBV2	TRBJ1-4	NA	CASRRVGSTNEKLFF	TGTGCCAGCAGACGGGTCGGTTCAACTAATGAAAAACTGTTTTTT
NA	TRBV29-1	TRBJ2-7	TRBD1	CSVRSGTGNYEQYF	TGCAGCGTCCGGTCCGGGACAGGGAATTACGAGCAGTACTTC
NA	TRBV7-8	TRBJ2-1	TRBD2	CASSSWTSGASYNEQFF	TGTGCCAGCAGCTCCTGGACTAGCGGGGCGTCCTACAATGAGCAGTTCTTC
NA	TRBV5-1	TRBJ2-3	TRBD2	CASSFSGVPDTQYF	TGCGCCAGCAGCTTCAGCGGGGTGCCAGATACGCAGTATTTT
NA	TRBV2	TRBJ1-1	NA	CASTNERWGRGDF	TGTGCCAGCACCAACGAAAGATGGGGTAGGGGTGACTTT
NA	TRBV7-3	TRBJ2-1	TRBD2	CASRGTSGSKNEQFF	TGTGCCAGCAGGGGCACTAGCGGGAGTAAGAATGAGCAGTTCTTC
NA	TRBV5-8	TRBJ2-7	TRBD1	CASSFAGTGPGVQYF	TGTGCCAGCAGCTTCGCCGGGACAGGTCCGGGGGTGCAGTACTTC
NA	TRBV27	TRBJ1-1	TRBD1	CASALTGGVTEAFF	TGTGCCAGCGCCCTTACAGGGGGGGTCACTGAAGCTTTCTTT
NA	TRBV18	TRBJ2-6	TRBD1	CASSPRQGAFSGANVLTF	TGTGCCAGCTCCCCAAGACAGGGGGCCTTCTCTGGGGCCAACGTCCTGACTTTC
few	TRBV24-1	TRBJ2-3	TRBD2	CATSDPSGGAIHTQYF	TGTGCCACCAGTGATCCTAGCGGGGGAGCCATTCATACGCAGTATTTT
many	TRBV7-9	TRBJ2-3	NA	CASSWLDTQYF	TGTGCCAGCAGCTGGCTAGATACGCAGTATTTT
NA	TRBV5-1	TRBJ2-2	NA	CASSLAEVAGELFF	TGCGCCAGCAGCTTGGCCGAAGTAGCCGGGGAGCTGTTTTTT
NA	TRBV19	TRBJ1-2	TRBD1	CASSIALGQSNYGYTF	TGTGCCAGTAGTATAGCCTTGGGACAGAGCAACTATGGCTACACCTTC
NA	TRBV20-1	TRBJ1-1	NA	CSARLGLEAFF	TGCAGTGCTAGATTGGGACTTGAAGCTTTCTTT
NA	TRBV7-3	TRBJ2-1	NA	CASSLTPQGGNEQFF	TGTGCCAGCAGCTTAACCCCCCAGGGGGGCAATGAGCAGTTCTTC
NA	TRBV5-5	TRBJ2-1	TRBD2	CASSPLAGTYNEQFF	TGTGCCAGCAGCCCGCTAGCGGGGACCTACAATGAGCAGTTCTTC
NA	TRBV7-3	TRBJ2-1	NA	CAGRYEQFF	TGTGCCGGGCGTTATGAGCAGTTCTTC
NA	TRBV5-1	TRBJ2-1	NA	CASSLDTPFTEQFF	TGCGCCAGCAGCTTAGACACCCCCTTCACGGAGCAGTTCTTC
NA	TRBV9	TRBJ1-6	TRBD1	CASSAQGAYNSPLHF	TGTGCCAGCAGCGCCCAGGGGGCCTATAATTCACCCCTCCACTTT